This T cell receptor beta chain was obtained from a study of regulatory T cells in long-lasting Graves disease. Study background: Antithyroid drug exposure in newly diagnosed Graves' patients had lasted under 3 months. Study-level results: Graves' patients with persistent disease showed TCR diversity lower than patients newly diagnosed.

Trimming stripped 7 bases from V and 7 bases from J, with 20 bases between. Per germline, CDR1 SGHRS and CDR2 YFSETQ. This CDR3 is 14 amino acids long. Many counts were recorded for this clonotype. Its cognate antigen is unknown. It may be a read error: a sequence one base away is much more abundant. Time point described: newly diagnosed GD, antithyroid drugs for less than 3 months. After RNA was extracted from PBMCs, the TCR library was made from it. Collection of peripheral blood (roughly 9.7 milliliters) was done using EDTA tubes. Library construction for TCR beta used iRepertoire HTBI primers and Arm-PCR of CDR3 regions. Using its own MiXCR run on the multiplex PCR reads, TCRdb lists one record per CDR3 protein. Counted here are some 250,000 distinct CDR3 sequences, around 18% occurring once; the ten biggest clones make up roughly 15%. These data also formed part of another study, on T cells in Graves' hyperthyroidism and ophthalmopathy.

The V and J genes are TRBV5-1 and TRBJ1-1; D may be TRBD1 (5 bases). This sequence was found in a young woman with Graves disease. This sample comprised peripheral blood mononuclear cells (PBMCs), obtained at new diagnosis, from a patient treated with antithyroid drugs. CDR3 bases: TGCGCCAGCGGCCCAAGAGGAGGTAGGGGTGAAGCTTTCTTT. It translates to CASGPRGGRGEAFF.